Following are 11 T cell receptor beta chains from one sample sequenced in a study of cytomegalovirus exposure and HLA in healthy donors. PCR amplification relied on 60 Vbeta primers (plus 13 Jbeta primers). The table came from immunoSEQ multiplex PCR; TCRdb's copy has only in-frame clones and leaves some out. The sample shows approximately 110,000 clones, about an eighth of them seen only once. The sequenced material came from PBMCs. The receptors come from a man aged 40-50 years in good health and CMV-seropositive.

The chain recombines TRBV5-5 with TRBJ2-3, with 10 bases aligning to TRBD2. Germline assignment: CDR1 SGHKS and CDR2 YYEKEE (reference sequence). The CDR3 is 18 amino acids. The ends lost 0 bases at V and 0 bases at J; junction bases unmatched: 7. CDR3 DNA sequence: TGTGCCAGCAGCTTGGTTCTAGCGGGAGAGTCTAGCACAGATACGCAGTATTTT. Amino acid sequence: CASSLVLAGESSTDTQYF.

This clone was counted between two and nine times. The chain uses TRBV6-1 and TRBJ2-5; TRBD2 might be the D (6 bases). This CDR3 is 13 amino acids long. The V end was cut by 6 bases, the J end by 9 bases, with 17 bases between. CDR1 MNHNS and CDR2 SASEGT come from the germline V gene. The CDR3 loop is CASRAVRRGSQYF. The CDR3 nucleotides read TGTGCCAGCAGAGCGGTCCGTCGGGGGTCCCAGTACTTC.

The chain joins TRBV7-9 to TRBJ1-1; 8 bases match TRBD1. Looked up from germline, CDR1 is SEHNR and CDR2 is FQNEAQ (reference sequence). J gave up 7 bases and V 5 bases, and 9 bases lay outside the gene matches. CDR3 size: 14 residues. CDR3 DNA sequence: TGTGCCAGCAGCCTATGGGACAGGCCCATTGAAGCTTTCTTT. It encodes CASSLWDRPIEAFF.

This clone was detected a few times. This chain joins TRBV6-6 and TRBJ2-7; a possible D gene is TRBD1 (5 bases). The CDR3 totals 13 residues. V lost 7 bases to trimming and J lost 0 bases, with 10 bases between them. CDR1 is MNHNY and CDR2 is SVGAGI in the germline V gene (reference sequence). CDR3 sequence: CASIAGLSYEQYF. CDR3 DNA: TGTGCCAGCATAGCAGGGCTCTCCTACGAGCAGTACTTC.

This clone was seen only a few times. This chain connects TRBV30 to TRBJ2-1, with a weak D call TRBD1 (5 bases). With 8 bases removed from V and 10 bases from J, the gap between germline ends came to 21 bases. There are 13 residues in the CDR3. The germline CDR1 and CDR2 sequences are GTSNPN and SVGIG (reference sequence). The CDR3 sequence is CAVSQGLTGEQFF. CDR3 bases: TGTGCCGTCTCCCAGGGCCTTACAGGAGAGCAGTTCTTC. The full variable domain, rest sourced from reference TRBV30 and TRBJ2-1, is SQTIHQWPATLVQPVGSPLSLECTVEGTSNPNLYWYRQAAGRGLQLLFYSVGIGQISSEVPQNLSASRPQDRQFILSSKKLLLSDSGFYLCAVSQGLTGEQFFGPGTRLTVL.

Of note for this clone: The junction does not match germline at one end; this may be a read error. Other DNA sequences from this sample encode an identical CDR3 as well. This sequence joins TRBV5-1 and TRBJ1-1, with 7 bases matching TRBD1. CDR1 is SGHRS and CDR2 is YFSETQ in the germline V gene. The CDR3 is made up of 14 amino acids. This CDR3 reads CASSLATGNTEAFF. CDR3 in DNA: TGCGCCAGCAGCTTGGCGACAGGGAACACTGAAGCTTTCTTC.

This clone has only a few counts. V usage is TRBV19 and J usage is TRBJ2-5, with D possibly TRBD1 on 5 matching bases. Germline lookup yields CDR1 LNHDA and CDR2 SQIVND (reference sequence). Trimming cost V 10 bases and J 1 base, with 10 bases left between them. CDR3 length equals 12 residues. CDR3 protein: CAIRQLQETQYF. CDR3 DNA: TGTGCCATTAGACAGCTCCAAGAGACCCAGTACTTC.

This clone occurred a few times. The chain uses TRBV7-9 and TRBJ2-3; D remains ambiguous. Germline V gene sequence: CDR1 SEHNR, CDR2 FQNEAQ (reference sequence). The ends were cut back, 4 bases at V and 0 bases at J, with 5 bases in the middle. The CDR3 runs 13 residues. CDR3 loop: CASSSFSTDTQYF. In nucleotides, the CDR3 is TGTGCCAGCAGCTCCTTCAGCACAGATACGCAGTATTTT.

The chain links TRBV4-2 to TRBJ2-5; tentatively, D is TRBD1 (6 bases). V was shortened by 0 bases and J by 1 base, with 9 bases between the two germline ends. CDR3 length: 15 amino acids. Germline V gene sequence: CDR1 LGHNA, CDR2 YNFKEQ. CDR3 protein: CASSQDGQPQETQYF. In nucleotides, the CDR3 is TGTGCCAGCAGCCAAGATGGACAGCCCCAAGAGACCCAGTACTTC.

This clone was seen only a few times. The chain is built from TRBV5-1 and TRBJ1-3; 7 nucleotides line up with TRBD1. V was pared by 0 bases and J by 3 bases, with 3 bases of the junction left unmatched. This CDR3 is 15 amino acids long. Germline V gene data show CDR1 as SGHRS and CDR2 as YFSETQ. CDR3: CASSLGTGGGNTIYF. In DNA, the CDR3 is TGCGCCAGCAGCTTGGGGACAGGCGGTGGAAACACCATATATTTT. Full variable domain (outside the CDR3, taken from reference TRBV5-1 and TRBJ1-3): KAGVTQTPRYLIKTRGQQVTLSCSPISGHRSVSWYQQTPGQGLQFLFEYFSETQRNKGNFPGRFSGRQFSNSRSEMNVSTLELGDSALYLCASSLGTGGGNTIYFGEGSWLTVV.

The chain is built from TRBV5-6 and TRBJ1-1, with a possible D match to TRBD1 (5 bases). Trimming cost V 5 bases and J 5 bases, with 16 bases left between them. The CDR3 has 14 amino acids. CDR1 is SGHDT, CDR2 YYEEEE, per germline. The CDR3 region has the DNA TGTGCCAGCAGTTCAGGGTACTGGAGTACTGAAGCTTTCTTT. Its protein is CASSSGYWSTEAFF.